Below, one T cell receptor beta chain is given with its context. Its antigen has not been determined. One base away there is no much larger clone; base qualities are not given. The CDR3 regions of human TCRbeta chains were analyzed by immunosequencing. On the study's bioinformatics: Repertoire TCRs were checked for matches against a reference library of SARS-CoV-2-specific TCRs that had been generated using the MIRA antigen-specificity platform. Breadth meant the fraction of unique TCRs that were SARS-CoV-2-associated, whereas depth meant the fraction of total T cells that were SARS-CoV-2-associated. Using the MIRA data, each spike-specific TCR was mapped to the spike region that the TCR reacts to and placed in a CD4 or CD8 class. Log10-transformed breadth and depth values were compared by one-way ANOVA with Sidak's multiple comparisons tests. TCRdb mirrors the immuneACCESS table, restricted to in-frame sequences. Some clones are absent from its copies; in checked studies, under half trace to an unresolved V gene, and the reason for the others is unknown. For V, J and clone size, that table is used; D and trimming come from the DNA. The sample table holds approximately 200,000 clones, of which about 94% were seen once. The ten largest account for over 1.5% of the sample.

In light of the paper, this sample's time point label describes: about 28 days (+/-7) after the second vaccine dose. The label giving this sample's treatment or condition can be read as: meningococcal conjugate vaccine given as trial control. Samples from vaccinated people were obtained from the UK trials COV001 and COV002, which included a single-blind randomized controlled phase 2/3 trial of AZD1222 (ChAdOx1 nCoV-19) in healthy adults. Trial participant PBMC samples were collected at day 0 and day 28 after the second dose for TCRbeta chain sequencing. The data were obtained in a study of T cell responses to AZD1222 COVID-19 vaccine (dated by TCRdb to about 2021). Regarding the study in general: TCR sequencing covered over 230 trial participants: some 210 given two doses of AZD1222 and around 25 given two doses of MenACWY control vaccine. Enrollment into the trials was organized by age into subgroups of 18-55, 56-69 and 70-plus years, and those subgroups contained approximately 160, 26 and 62 TCR-sequenced participants, respectively. Beyond this particular receptor, the publication reports: No day 14 peak-response samples were available, so repertoires were characterized only after the peak T cell response. Only six AZD1222 recipients were SARS-CoV-2 seropositive at baseline, limiting conclusions about previously exposed vaccinees. Nearly half of unique spike-specific TCRs reportedly recognized epitopes outside regions mutated in the B.1.351 and B.1.1.7 variants. The whole spike protein was spanned by vaccine-associated CD4 TCRs, and dominant responses were seen in regions 160-218 and 743-854. After two AZD1222 doses, both the breadth and the depth of spike-specific TCRs were significantly higher than at day 0 and than in MenACWY recipients. The 56-69-year group was small, and its depth increase did not reach significance, likely because of low power. Participants were mostly white British, with more females than males. The authors suggested clonal diversity may have been underestimated.

The source material was peripheral blood, sampled 28 days after the second dose of the MenACWY control vaccine. The sequence derives from an adult who received the MenACWY meningococcal vaccine as a control.

The CDR3 in this case is CASSLAKNIQYF. In nucleotide form, the sequence is TGTGCCAGCAGTTTAGCCAAAAACATTCAGTACTTC. The sequence joins TRBV28 to TRBJ2-4; there is no confident call for the D gene. V is cut by 2 bases and J by 1 base, and the space between the germline ends is 0 bases. Per the germline V gene, MDHEN is the CDR1 and SYDVKM is the CDR2. The CDR3 goes from the cysteine to the phenylalanine over 12 residues. Kept here is only the CDR3 DNA, which spans 36 bases and is read in frame from base 1.